One sample yielded the 6 T cell receptor beta chains listed below, sequenced in a study of blood T cells in healthy people across ages. The use of a sample-barcoded 5' primer and a J-beta primer mix characterized a second PCR of roughly 6 to 11 cycles. TCRdb fed the 5' RACE reads into MiXCR, producing one record per CDR3 protein. The sample has roughly 790,000 distinct CDR3 sequences, roughly 44% seen once. The sample comprised blood. The receptors shown here come from a woman aged 55-70 years in good health.

The V gene is TRBV4-2, the J gene TRBJ2-3; 10 bases match TRBD2. Germline trimming cut 1 base from V and 4 bases from J; bases unmatched to any gene: 8. CDR1 is LGHNA, CDR2 YNFKEQ, per germline. The CDR3 extends over 17 amino acids. CDR3 nucleotides: TGTGCCAGCAGCCAAGTTACTCGACTAGCGGGTGCAGATACGCAGTATTTT. Protein: CASSQVTRLAGADTQYF.

The CDR3 DNA reads TGCAGCGCCGGAGGAACAGGTTACACCGGGGAGCTGTTTTTT. As protein: CSAGGTGYTGELFF. This chain uses TRBV29-1 with TRBJ2-2; D might be TRBD1 or TRBD2, each matching 5 bases. Per germline, CDR1 SQVTM and CDR2 ANQGSEA. V dropped 7 bases and J dropped 3 bases, with 15 bases sitting between them. There are 14 residues in the CDR3.

The chain uses TRBV28 and TRBJ2-1, with TRBD2 matching over 11 bases. Germline-derived CDR1 and CDR2 are MDHEN and SYDVKM. This CDR3 region has 19 residues. The V segment lost 5 bases and the J segment 0 bases; nucleotides outside the gene matches: 12. The CDR3 region is CASSHPGLAEESSYNEQFF. The DNA of the CDR3 is TGTGCCAGCAGTCACCCGGGACTAGCGGAAGAGAGCTCCTACAATGAGCAGTTCTTC.

V usage is TRBV6-6 and J usage is TRBJ1-2; D perhaps matches TRBD1 (6 bases). Trimming cost V 6 bases and J 6 bases, with 14 bases left between them. The germline gives CDR1 MNHNY, CDR2 SVGAGI (reference sequence). CDR3 length equals 13 residues. CDR3 protein: CASRTQGNDGYTF. The CDR3 DNA reads TGTGCCAGCAGAACACAGGGCAACGATGGCTACACCTTC.

Details on this clonotype: At one boundary the junction diverges from the germline segment, which might be a read error. The J gene is TRBJ2-1, the V gene TRBV6-2 or TRBV6-3; 8 bases are a match to TRBD1. The CDR3 has 17 residues. From germline, CDR1 is MNHEY and CDR2 SVGEGT. The CDR3 protein is CAGSYIRGRGTYNEQFF. CDR3 nucleotides: TGTGCCGGCAGTTATATCAGGGGGCGTGGGACGTACAATGAGCAGTTCTTC.

This clonotype has only a few counts. CDR3 DNA: TGTGCCAGCAGTCCACTGAACAGGGGATCAGCAGGTGGGGCCAACGTCCTGACTTTC. Its protein product is CASSPLNRGSAGGANVLTF. The V and J genes are TRBV27 and TRBJ2-6; TRBD1 matches at 7 bases. After removal of 5 bases from V and 3 bases from J, the junction contained 16 bases not matched to a gene. The CDR3 is 19 residues long. Germline-derived CDR1 and CDR2 are MNHEY and SMNVEV (reference sequence). Looking up the rest from reference TRBV27 and TRBJ2-6 gives the full variable domain: EAQVTQNPRYLITVTGKKLTVTCSQNMNHEYMSWYRQDPGLGLRQIYYSMNVEVTDKGDVPEGYKVSRKEKRNFPLILESPSPNQTSLYFCASSPLNRGSAGGANVLTFGAGSRLTVL.